Listed below are T cell receptor beta chains from one sample, sequenced in a study of OX40 agonist ivuxolimab in advanced cancers. The data were produced by immunoSEQ multiplex PCR, yet TCRdb's version contains in-frame clones alone and is incomplete. The repertoire holds about 46,000 clones, 88% seen once, with roughly 50% in the top ten. The sample consisted of CD4+ or CD8+ T cells sorted from blood, taken in a trial of the OX40 agonist ivuxolimab. All receptors come from an adult with an advanced solid tumor such as melanoma, head and neck, liver or kidney cancer. CDR3s include the opening cysteine and the closing phenylalanine or tryptophan. The D gene is left open where the match is weak. Clone size is given for some rows only: seen once, a few or many times, or a class if the clone is expanded.

TRBJ1-6	TRBV28	.	.	CASSLWGRLNNSPLHF	TGTGCCAGCAGTTTATGGGGACGGTTAAATAATTCACCCCTCCACTTT
TRBJ2-3	TRBV7-3	.	.	CASSFDPNGGTQYF	TGTGCCAGCAGCTTCGACCCTAATGGGGGTACGCAGTATTTT
TRBJ2-5	TRBV28	.	.	CASRPGGETQYF	TGTGCCAGCAGGCCGGGTGGAGAGACCCAGTACTTC
TRBJ2-1	TRBV6-6	.	.	CASSYPQGGYNEQFF	TGTGCCAGCAGTTACCCCCAGGGGGGCTACAATGAGCAGTTCTTC
TRBJ1-2	TRBV2	.	.	CASRRGRDTYGYTF	TGTGCCAGCAGGAGGGGGAGGGATACCTATGGCTACACCTTC
TRBJ2-3	TRBV6-4	.	.	CASSAGTSTDTQYF	TGTGCCAGCAGCGCCGGGACTAGCACAGATACGCAGTATTTT
TRBJ1-4	TRBV7-9	.	few	CASSLEVAGGLFF	TGTGCCAGCAGCTTAGAAGTGGCCGGTGGACTGTTTTTT
TRBJ2-7	TRBV6-1	.	few	CATFREQSYEQYF	TGTGCCACCTTCAGAGAACAATCCTACGAGCAGTACTTC
TRBJ2-7	TRBV29-1	TRBD1	.	CSGHTGEEQYF	TGCAGCGGTCATACAGGGGAGGAGCAGTACTTC
TRBJ2-7	TRBV7-2	TRBD2	once	CASSFRLAEQYEQYF	TGTGCCAGCAGTTTCCGACTAGCGGAACAATACGAGCAGTACTTC
TRBJ1-4	TRBV5-1	.	.	CASSWAGDEKLFF	TGCGCCAGCAGCTGGGCAGGGGATGAAAAACTGTTTTTT
TRBJ2-1	TRBV28	TRBD2	once	CASSLETSGGAHEQFF	TGTGCCAGCAGTTTAGAGACTAGCGGGGGGGCCCATGAGCAGTTCTTC
TRBJ2-2	TRBV5-8	TRBD1	.	CASSLGTGDTGELFF	TGTGCCAGCAGCTTGGGGACAGGGGACACCGGGGAGCTGTTTTTT
TRBJ1-4	TRBV30	TRBD1	.	CAWGTGLAGKLFF	TGTGCCTGGGGGACAGGACTAGCGGGAAAACTGTTTTTT
TRBJ1-1	TRBV5-6	TRBD1	.	CASSLIRGREFVAFF	TGTGCCAGCAGCTTAATTAGGGGGCGGGAATTTGTAGCTTTCTTT
TRBJ1-2	TRBV6-1	TRBD1	.	CASSEAGQGDYGYTF	TGTGCCAGCAGTGAAGCGGGACAGGGGGACTATGGCTACACCTTC
TRBJ1-5	TRBV9	TRBD1	.	CASSVGDSLGQPQHF	TGTGCCAGCAGCGTAGGGGACAGTCTCGGCCAGCCCCAGCATTTT
TRBJ1-1	TRBV2	.	.	CASSDLRRGAEAFF	TGTGCCAGCAGTGACCTCCGACGCGGCGCTGAAGCTTTCTTT
TRBJ2-1	TRBV14	.	.	CASSQDAGDNEQFF	TGTGCCAGCAGCCAAGACGCGGGCGACAATGAGCAGTTCTTC
TRBJ2-3	TRBV6-5	TRBD2	.	CASSPAGGVADTQYF	TGTGCCAGCAGTCCAGCGGGGGGGGTTGCAGATACGCAGTATTTT
TRBJ2-7	TRBV7-8	.	.	CASSLGHGYYEQYF	TGTGCCAGCAGCTTAGGCCATGGATACTACGAGCAGTACTTC
TRBJ1-6	TRBV4-3	.	few	CASSQDLTGPGTPLHF	TGCGCCAGCAGCCAAGATCTTACCGGGCCCGGGACACCCCTCCACTTT
TRBJ2-2	TRBV7-3	.	.	CASSLAAWAGNTGELFF	TGTGCCAGCAGCTTAGCCGCCTGGGCAGGCAACACCGGGGAGCTGTTTTTT
TRBJ1-2	TRBV6-1	TRBD1	.	CASTLDREYGYTF	TGTGCCAGCACCTTGGACAGGGAATATGGCTACACCTTC
TRBJ2-5	TRBV7-2	TRBD2	.	CASSSGLAGGPETQYF	TGTGCCAGCAGCTCGGGACTAGCGGGGGGGCCCGAGACCCAGTACTTC
TRBJ2-7	TRBV7-9	.	.	CASSLGPLGYEQYF	TGTGCCAGCAGCTTAGGTCCCCTAGGGTACGAGCAGTACTTC
TRBJ2-7	TRBV29-1	TRBD2	.	CSAEKTSGALNEQYF	TGCAGCGCCGAAAAAACTAGCGGCGCCTTGAACGAGCAGTACTTC
TRBJ2-5	TRBV14	.	.	CASSQAGWIIEETQYF	TGTGCCAGCAGCCAAGCGGGATGGATTATAGAAGAGACCCAGTACTTC
TRBJ2-3	TRBV7-9	.	.	CASSLGPSTDTQYF	TGTGCCAGCAGCTTAGGGCCGTCCACAGATACGCAGTATTTT
TRBJ2-3	TRBV2	TRBD2	.	CASSVAGLHTDTQYF	TGTGCCAGCAGTGTAGCGGGACTACACACAGATACGCAGTATTTT
TRBJ1-1	TRBV30	.	.	CAWFERSEAFF	TGTGCCTGGTTTGAACGTTCAGAAGCTTTCTTT
TRBJ1-2	TRBV5-1	.	.	CASSLDGINYGYTF	TGCGCCAGCAGCTTGGATGGGATCAACTATGGCTACACCTTC
TRBJ2-1	TRBV2	TRBD2	.	CASSEWTSGSDEQFF	TGTGCCAGCAGTGAATGGACTAGCGGGAGCGATGAGCAGTTCTTC
TRBJ2-1	TRBV5-1	TRBD2	.	CASSWTSAGGLGEQFF	TGCGCCAGCAGCTGGACCTCCGCGGGGGGGCTGGGTGAGCAGTTCTTC
TRBJ1-4	TRBV27	.	.	CASSGAEKLFF	TGTGCCAGCAGTGGGGCCGAAAAACTGTTTTTT
TRBJ1-5	TRBV18	.	.	CASSPRDINQPQHF	TGTGCCAGCTCACCACGGGACATCAATCAGCCCCAGCATTTT
TRBJ1-5	TRBV28	.	.	CASRIQRAAKVSNQPQHF	TGTGCCAGCCGCATACAAAGGGCAGCTAAGGTTAGCAATCAGCCCCAGCATTTT
TRBJ2-5	TRBV6-1	TRBD2	.	CASTLAGYQETQYF	TGTGCCAGCACCCTAGCGGGGTACCAAGAGACCCAGTACTTC
TRBJ1-2	TRBV5-1	.	.	CASSLGVGNYGYTF	TGCGCCAGCAGCTTGGGGGTCGGTAACTATGGCTACACCTTC
TRBJ2-5	TRBV6-5	.	medium-sized	CASSPGVGRETQYF	TGTGCCAGCAGTCCGGGTGTGGGGAGGGAGACCCAGTACTTC
TRBJ2-6	TRBV7-8	.	.	CASTQAGANVLTF	TGTGCCAGCACTCAAGCTGGGGCCAACGTCCTGACTTTC
TRBJ2-3	TRBV9	.	.	CASSVGGYSDTQYF	TGTGCCAGCAGCGTTGGGGGATACTCAGATACGCAGTATTTT
TRBJ2-2	TRBV12-5	.	.	CASGQRYTGELFF	TGTGCTAGTGGTCAGAGATACACCGGGGAGCTGTTTTTT
TRBJ2-7	TRBV28	.	.	CASSDSGIYEQYF	TGTGCCAGCAGTGATTCAGGGATCTACGAGCAGTACTTC
TRBJ1-4	TRBV25-1	.	.	CASSELGRDGEKLFF	TGTGCCAGCAGTGAATTGGGGAGGGATGGTGAAAAACTGTTTTTT
TRBJ2-3	TRBV29-1	TRBD1	few	CSARGQGGGTDTQYF	TGCAGCGCCCGCGGACAGGGGGGGGGCACAGATACGCAGTATTTT
TRBJ2-7	TRBV6-1	TRBD1	.	CATPRQGRSYEQYF	TGTGCCACCCCACGACAGGGAAGGTCCTACGAGCAGTACTTC
TRBJ2-7	TRBV4-3	.	.	CASSQNYMSQSSYEQYF	TGCGCCAGCAGCCAAAACTATATGAGCCAGAGCTCCTACGAGCAGTACTTC
TRBJ1-2	TRBV11-2	.	.	CASSLDGGRGGYTF	TGTGCCAGCAGCTTAGATGGGGGGCGTGGGGGCTACACCTTC
TRBJ2-3	TRBV7-2	.	.	CASRERLSTDTQYF	TGTGCCAGCAGGGAGCGGCTATCCACAGATACGCAGTATTTT